These 27 T cell receptor beta chains originate from one sample sequenced in a study of T-cell reconstitution after alpha-beta-depleted transplantation in children. TCRbeta library construction was performed incorporating unique molecular identifiers. TCRdb reanalysed the PCR reads using MiXCR and keeps one entry per CDR3 protein. Among 200,000 to 250,000 distinct CDR3 sequences, 8.4% were seen once, and the ten largest hold under 40%. Source: PBMCs, mostly from graft donor cells, taken 360 days after TCRalphabeta/CD19-depleted stem cell transplant. These receptor sequences come from a male patient aged 2 to 9 who had a stem cell transplant for acute myeloid leukemia, so the T cells may come from the graft donor.

This clonotype was found many times. The rearrangement joins TRBV5-1 to TRBJ2-1, with a tentative D call TRBD2 (7 bases). The germline CDR1 and CDR2 sequences are SGHRS and YFSETQ. This CDR3 spans 13 amino acids. V lost 4 bases and J 8 bases, leaving 13 bases between the germline ends. For the CDR3, the DNA is TGCGCCAGCAGCCGGCAGGGGAGGGATGAGCAGTTCTTC. Translating it yields CASSRQGRDEQFF.

CDR3 DNA: TGCAGTGCTAGAGAGGTAGCGGGGAGTTTAGATGAGCAGTTCTTC. Its protein product is CSAREVAGSLDEQFF. V and J are TRBV20-1 and TRBJ2-1; 8 bases are shared with TRBD2. The CDR3 consists of 15 residues. J gave up 8 bases and V 0 bases, and 9 bases lay outside the gene matches. The germline gives CDR1 DFQATT, CDR2 SNEGSKA (reference sequence).

The J gene is TRBJ1-4, the V gene TRBV15; D not resolved. Looked up from germline, CDR1 is LNHNV and CDR2 is YYDKDF (reference sequence). The CDR3 has 13 residues. Trimming took off 4 bases at V and 7 bases at J, with 10 bases between the two ends. The CDR3 loop is CATSTELGEKLFF. The CDR3 DNA is TGTGCCACCAGCACCGAATTAGGTGAAAAACTGTTTTTT.

The rearrangement joins TRBV20-1 to TRBJ2-1; D gene uncertain. Germline V CDR1 and CDR2: DFQATT, SNEGSKA (reference sequence). V was shortened by 6 bases and J by 5 bases, with 5 bases between the two germline ends. The CDR3 runs 10 residues. CDR3 loop: CSARDNEQFF. The CDR3 nucleotides are TGCAGTGCAAGGGACAATGAGCAGTTCTTC.

In this sample, this clonotype turned up a few times. This sequence joins TRBV11-1 and TRBJ2-1, with 7 bases that match TRBD1. Germline CDR1 is SGHAT and CDR2 is FQDESV (reference sequence). This CDR3 has 18 residues. V trimming: 4 bases; J trimming: 0 bases; junction bases outside the gene matches: 12. The CDR3 bases are TGTGCCAGCAGCTCCCGTAACGTCAGGGGGACCTCCTACAATGAGCAGTTCTTC. This codes for CASSSRNVRGTSYNEQFF.

This chain joins TRBV12-3 or TRBV12-4 and TRBJ2-2, with 11 bases identical to TRBD2. The junction had 8 bases not matched to a gene; V was cut back by 6 bases and J by 5 bases. CDR3 length: 16 residues. CDR3 nucleotide sequence: TGTGCCAGCAGAACTCTAGCGGGGGGACGGACCGGGGAGCTGTTTTTT. This translates into CASRTLAGGRTGELFF.

This clonotype was seen repeatedly, ten times or more. This chain joins TRBV6-5 and TRBJ2-7; D is unresolved. This CDR3 has 14 residues. V lost 0 bases, J lost 4 bases, and 10 bases lay in between. Germline CDR1 MNHEY, CDR2 SVGAGI. CDR3 in DNA: TGTGCCAGCAGTTACTCTGTTCTGGGGTACGAGCAGTACTTC. Its translation is CASSYSVLGYEQYF.

This clonotype appeared a few times. The chain links TRBV4-1 to TRBJ2-5; 11 nucleotides line up with TRBD2. The CDR3 runs 17 residues. CDR1 is MGHRA, CDR2 YSYEKL, per germline. The V segment lost 0 bases and the J segment 4 bases; nucleotides outside the gene matches: 7. The DNA for the CDR3 is TGCGCCAGCAGCCAAGAGCTCCGTCTAGCGGGAGGAGAGACCCAGTACTTC. It yields the protein CASSQELRLAGGETQYF.

This clonotype has ten or more counts. This chain uses TRBV20-1 with TRBJ1-1; a weak D match, TRBD1 (5 bases). The CDR3 loop spans 13 amino acids. The V end lost 4 bases, the J end lost 5 bases, and 14 bases lay between the germline ends. CDR1 and CDR2 (germline): DFQATT, SNEGSKA (reference sequence). The CDR3 DNA is TGCAGTGCTATCGCCAAGGGGAGAACTGAAGCTTTCTTT. This sequence encodes CSAIAKGRTEAFF.

This chain uses TRBV5-1 with TRBJ1-1; D is ambiguous. The CDR3 is 13 residues long. V lost 6 bases to trimming and J lost 1 base, with 10 bases between them. The germline CDR1 and CDR2 sequences are SGHRS and YFSETQ. The CDR3 DNA reads TGCGCCAGCATGTTGGGGTCGAACACTGAAGCTTTCTTT. Translated, it gives CASMLGSNTEAFF. The full variable domain, in which reference TRBV5-1 and TRBJ1-1 provide the parts outside the CDR3, is KAGVTQTPRYLIKTRGQQVTLSCSPISGHRSVSWYQQTPGQGLQFLFEYFSETQRNKGNFPGRFSGRQFSNSRSEMNVSTLELGDSALYLCASMLGSNTEAFFGQGTRLTVV.

The chain links TRBV12-3 or TRBV12-4 to TRBJ2-7, with D perhaps matching TRBD1 or TRBD2 (5 bases each). The CDR3 spans 15 residues. V gave up 6 bases and J gave up 0 bases, with 15 bases separating them. The CDR3 DNA reads as TGTGCCAGCAGCCGTTGGGACCGCAGCTCCTACGAGCAGTACTTC. It specifies CASSRWDRSSYEQYF.

This clonotype was counted at least ten times. The V and J genes are TRBV7-6 and TRBJ2-3; TRBD1 matches at 7 bases. V dropped 3 bases and J dropped 4; count of bases not matched to a gene: 4. The CDR3 length is 14 residues. Germline values: CDR1 SGHVS, CDR2 FNYEAQ. CDR3 in amino acids: CASSFRQGADTQYF. CDR3 DNA sequence: TGTGCCAGCAGCTTCAGACAGGGCGCAGATACGCAGTATTTT. Filled out from reference TRBV7-6 and TRBJ2-3, the complete variable domain reads GAGVSQSPRYKVTKRGQDVALRCDPISGHVSLYWYRQALGQGPEFLTYFNYEAQQDKSGLPNDRFSAERPEGSISTLTIQRTEQRDSAMYRCASSFRQGADTQYFGPGTRLTVL.

This clonotype was detected many times. The chain has TRBV20-1 and TRBJ2-7; 9 bases agree with TRBD2. The CDR3 is 15 amino acids. V trimming: 5 bases; J trimming: 0 bases; junction bases outside the gene matches: 8. Per germline, CDR1 DFQATT and CDR2 SNEGSKA (reference sequence). CDR3 region: CSAGDRLADSYEQYF. The CDR3 DNA sequence: TGCAGTGCTGGGGACCGACTAGCGGACTCCTACGAGCAGTACTTC.

In this sample, this clonotype turned up a few times. The chain carries TRBV12-3 or TRBV12-4 and TRBJ1-6, with 9 bases fitting TRBD1. Trimming at V came to 2 bases and at J to 5 bases, leaving 4 bases not matched to a gene. The CDR3 has 16 amino acids. The DNA for the CDR3 is TGTGCCAGCAGTTTACACAGGGGGCTTGATAATTCACCCCTCCACTTT. Translating gives CASSLHRGLDNSPLHF.

This clonotype has more than one count but fewer than ten. V is TRBV5-1 and J is TRBJ1-2; D perhaps matches TRBD1 (5 bases). V was shortened by 5 bases and J by 6 bases, with 17 bases between the two germline ends. CDR1 is SGHRS and CDR2 is YFSETQ in the germline V gene. The length of the CDR3 is 14 residues. CDR3 DNA: TGCGCCAGCAGAGGAGGGCCTCAGGGCAATGGCTACACCTTC. Translating gives CASRGGPQGNGYTF.

This clonotype came up a few times. The chain uses TRBV29-1 and TRBJ2-3, with 9 bases that match TRBD1. The CDR3 runs to 11 residues. Germline loops: CDR1 SQVTM, CDR2 ANQGSEA. The CDR3: CGQGSTDTQYF. The CDR3 DNA sequence: TGCGGACAGGGGAGCACAGATACGCAGTATTTT.

For this clonotype: As the CDR3 is not closed by the conserved phenylalanine or tryptophan, this likely results from a read error. The genes are TRBV5-5 and TRBJ1-4, with 7 bases that match TRBD1. Germline V gives CDR1 SGHKS, CDR2 YYEKEE (reference sequence). Losses at the gene ends were 3 bases for V and 5 bases for J; bases not matched to a gene: 7. The CDR3 sequence is 15 residues long. The CDR3 sequence is CASSSRDSKNEKLFV. In DNA form, the CDR3 reads TGTGCCAGCAGCTCCCGGGACAGCAAGAATGAAAAACTGTTTGTT.

In its sample, this clonotype was seen many times. This rearrangement joins TRBV28 to TRBJ2-1; TRBD2 aligns across 11 bases. V lost 7 bases, J lost 6 bases, and 2 bases stayed unmatched. The CDR3 spans 13 residues. Germline V gene lookup returns CDR1 MDHEN and CDR2 SYDVKM. CDR3 loop: CASTLAGVNEQFF. CDR3 DNA sequence: TGTGCCAGCACACTAGCGGGAGTCAATGAGCAGTTCTTC.

This clonotype has at least ten counts. The chain links TRBV12-3 or TRBV12-4 to TRBJ2-3; D may be TRBD1 (5 bases). Trimming took off 3 bases at V and 3 bases at J, with 10 bases between the two ends. This CDR3 region has 14 residues. CDR3 amino acids: CASSFRVGTDTQYF. The CDR3 DNA follows: TGTGCCAGCAGTTTCAGGGTTGGGACAGATACGCAGTATTTT.

This clonotype was seen at least ten times. The rearrangement uses TRBV29-1 and TRBJ2-7, with D unresolved. Germline CDR1 reads SQVTM; CDR2 reads ANQGSEA. The V and J ends lost 4 bases and 5 bases respectively, with 12 bases between them. This CDR3 is built from 12 residues. The CDR3 region has the DNA TGCAGCGTTGTTTTCCGTATCGACGAGCAGTACTTC. It translates to CSVVFRIDEQYF.

This clonotype turned up a few times. V usage is TRBV7-2 and J usage is TRBJ2-7; no firm D call. Germline values: CDR1 SGHTA, CDR2 FQGNSA. Trimming stripped 1 base from V and 2 bases from J, with 3 bases between. This CDR3 has 12 amino acids. The CDR3 DNA sequence: TGTGCCAGCAGCTTAGTGGCCTACGAGCAGTACTTC. Encoded protein: CASSLVAYEQYF.

This clonotype was counted between two and nine times. The chain joins TRBV3-1 to TRBJ2-1; no reliable D call. The V and J ends lost 4 bases and 10 bases respectively, with 17 bases between them. The CDR3 runs to 14 residues. Germline CDR1 LGHDT, CDR2 YNNKEL (reference sequence). In DNA form, the CDR3 reads TGTGCCAGCAGCCCGAGACTTGCTTCAGGAGAGCAGTTCTTC. This sequence encodes CASSPRLASGEQFF.

The sample holds many counts of this clonotype. This chain connects TRBV6-1 to TRBJ2-7, with D uncertain. Germline-derived CDR1 and CDR2 are MNHNS and SASEGT. This CDR3 has 12 residues. Between the trimmed V and J ends, which lost 2 bases and 3 bases, there was a span of 5 bases. The CDR3 DNA reads as TGTGCCAGCAGTGAACTCCTCTACGAGCAGTACTTC. It codes for CASSELLYEQYF.

This clonotype was found a few times. V and J are TRBV7-2 and TRBJ2-3; D might be TRBD2 (5 bases). The V end was cut by 4 bases, the J end by 1 base, with 18 bases between. The germline CDR1 and CDR2 sequences are SGHTA and FQGNSA. The CDR3 sequence is 17 residues long. The CDR3, as DNA: TGTGCCAGCAGCTATAGCGCCGTCTTGAAACGCACAGATACGCAGTATTTT. The encoded protein is CASSYSAVLKRTDTQYF.

Ten or more counts support this clonotype. V gene TRBV12-3 or TRBV12-4 combines with J gene TRBJ2-2, with a weak D call TRBD1 (6 bases). The CDR3 spans 16 residues. The V gene lost 4 bases and the J gene lost 0 bases, with 12 bases spanning the gap. The CDR3 is CASSSPRGANTGELFF. For the CDR3, the DNA is TGTGCCAGCAGTTCGCCCAGGGGTGCGAACACCGGGGAGCTGTTTTTT.

This chain links TRBV2 with TRBJ2-3; D may correspond to TRBD1 or TRBD2 (6 bases each). The CDR3 totals 15 residues. V was trimmed by 2 bases and J by 2 bases, leaving 11 bases between them. Germline assignment: CDR1 SNHLY and CDR2 FYNNEI. Written as DNA, the CDR3 is TGTGCCAGCAGTGAAAGGGGGGACATCACAGATACGCAGTATTTT. This encodes CASSERGDITDTQYF.

This clonotype has ten or more counts. The chain combines TRBV29-1 with TRBJ2-2, with D possibly matching TRBD2 (5 bases). The V end lost 5 bases, the J end lost 0 bases, and 13 bases lay between the germline ends. Germline values: CDR1 SQVTM, CDR2 ANQGSEA. The CDR3 length is 15 residues. The CDR3 sequence: CSVRSGAANTGELFF. Written as DNA, the CDR3 is TGCAGCGTTCGCAGCGGAGCCGCGAACACCGGGGAGCTGTTTTTT.